The 2 T cell receptor beta chains below all came from one sample that was sequenced in a study of blood T cells in healthy people across ages. Through a sample-barcoded 5' primer and a J-beta primer mix, a second PCR was run for roughly 7 to 11 cycles. TCRdb recomputed calls from the 5' RACE reads with MiXCR, one row per CDR3 protein. The data show fewer than 2,000,000 distinct CDR3 sequences, more than 35% seen once. The sample was blood. The source of these receptors is a human donor in good health.

The chain couples TRBV7-2 to TRBJ2-3, with no clear D. The V gene's germline CDR1 is SGHTA and CDR2 FQGNSA. CDR3 length: 15 residues. Trimming stripped 1 base from V and 3 bases from J, with 11 bases between. The CDR3 region is CASSLVVKRTDTQYF. CDR3 nucleotide sequence: TGTGCCAGCAGCTTAGTGGTCAAAAGGACAGATACGCAGTATTTT. Filled out from reference TRBV7-2 and TRBJ2-3, the complete variable domain reads GAGVSQSPSNKVTEKGKDVELRCDPISGHTALYWYRQSLGQGLEFLIYFQGNSAPDKSGLPSDRFSAERTGGSVSTLTIQRTQQEDSAVYLCASSLVVKRTDTQYFGPGTRLTVL.

This clonotype came up once. The chain recombines TRBV29-1 with TRBJ1-1; D gene unclear. CDR3 length: 11 amino acids. The germline V and J ends were trimmed by 2 bases and 11 bases, with 12 bases remaining between them. Germline V gives CDR1 SQVTM, CDR2 ANQGSEA. The CDR3 loop reads CSVERVMRAFF. CDR3 sequence (DNA): TGCAGCGTTGAACGGGTCATGAGGGCTTTCTTT.